The 11 T cell receptor beta chains listed next were all sequenced from one sample in a study of CD8 T cells in Susac syndrome. The RNA, about 0.45 to 1 ug, was put through reverse transcription using random hexamers. TCRdb processed the immunoSEQ multiplex PCR reads anew with MiXCR; each CDR3 protein has one entry. The sample lists 150,000 to 200,000 distinct CDR3 sequences, approximately 93% occurring once. Sequencing was performed on CD4+ T cells from PBMCs. The receptors stem from a human donor in good health.

The chain employs TRBV11-2 and TRBJ1-6; D call uncertain. CDR1 and CDR2 from the germline V gene are SGHAT and FQNNGV. The CDR3 consists of 14 residues. Trimming took off 8 bases at V and 7 bases at J, with 15 bases between the two ends. The chain's CDR3 is CASGPQRDNSPLHF. The CDR3 region has the DNA TGTGCCAGCGGACCCCAGAGAGACAATTCACCCCTCCACTTT.

Only one count was recorded for this clonotype. This chain joins TRBV3-1 and TRBJ2-2; 7 bases agree with TRBD1. J was trimmed by 2 bases and V by 1 base; bases with no gene match: 4. The CDR3 contains 16 residues. CDR1 is LGHDT, CDR2 YNNKEL, per germline (reference sequence). The CDR3 loop is CASSQGTGYNTGELFF. CDR3 sequence (DNA): TGTGCCAGCAGCCAAGGGACAGGTTATAACACCGGGGAGCTGTTTTTT. Variable domain in full (rest from reference TRBV3-1 and TRBJ2-2): DTAVSQTPKYLVTQMGNDKSIKCEQNLGHDTMYWYKQDSKKFLKIMFSYNNKELIINETVPNRFSPKSPDKAHLNLHINSLELGDSAVYFCASSQGTGYNTGELFFGEGSRLTVL.

This chain joins TRBV4-2 and TRBJ1-4; 8 bases line up with TRBD1. Germline trimming cut 0 bases from V and 7 bases from J; bases unmatched to any gene: 7. The CDR3 is 16 residues long. Looked up from germline, CDR1 is LGHNA and CDR2 is YNFKEQ. This CDR3 reads CASSQDGTGQTEKLFF. The CDR3 DNA sequence: TGTGCCAGCAGCCAAGATGGGACAGGCCAGACTGAAAAACTGTTTTTT.

This clonotype was seen once. The rearrangement joins TRBV7-3 to TRBJ2-1; D unresolved. CDR1 and CDR2 (germline): SGHTA, FQGTGA. V was shortened by 0 bases and J by 9 bases, with 12 bases between the two germline ends. The CDR3 sequence is 14 residues long. CDR3 nucleotides: TGTGCCAGCAGCTTAACGCAGATAGGAACTGAGCAGTTCTTC. This encodes CASSLTQIGTEQFF.

This rearrangement joins TRBV3-1 to TRBJ1-4; 10 bases align to TRBD1. Germline lookup yields CDR1 LGHDT and CDR2 YNNKEL (reference sequence). The length of the CDR3 is 16 residues. V shed 0 bases and J 8 bases; nucleotides not matched to a gene: 6. The CDR3 DNA sequence: TGTGCCAGCAGCCAAGAAGTTGGGACAGGGGCCGAAAAACTGTTTTTT. Translated, it gives CASSQEVGTGAEKLFF.

This chain's CDR3 is CASSSLRDGYTF. The CDR3 DNA reads TGTGCCAGCAGTTCCTTGAGGGATGGCTACACCTTC. The rearrangement links TRBV7-9 to TRBJ1-2, with D unclear. CDR3 length: 12 amino acids. The V and J ends lost 6 bases and 6 bases respectively, with 11 bases between them. In germline, CDR1 is SEHNR, CDR2 FQNEAQ (reference sequence).

The V and J genes are TRBV29-1 and TRBJ1-2; D not resolved. The CDR3 totals 14 residues. Germline CDR1 and CDR2: SQVTM and ANQGSEA. V lost 6 bases to trimming and J lost 3 bases, with 17 bases between them. The CDR3 spells CSVGNVARDYGYTF. For the CDR3, the DNA is TGCAGCGTGGGAAATGTAGCGCGTGACTATGGCTACACCTTC.

The chain has TRBV5-1 and TRBJ2-5, with D perhaps TRBD1 (6 bases). Trimming removed 2 bases from V and 4 bases from J, with 12 bases in between. The germline gives CDR1 SGHRS, CDR2 YFSETQ. This CDR3 is built from 14 residues. CDR3 loop: CASSFRGSRETQYF. In nucleotides, the CDR3 is TGCGCCAGCAGCTTCAGGGGTTCTCGAGAGACCCAGTACTTC.

This clonotype was counted a single time. The chain couples TRBV19 to TRBJ1-5, with D possibly being TRBD1 (6 bases). V gave up 6 bases and J gave up 2 bases, with 8 bases separating them. The CDR3 contains 13 residues. CDR1 is LNHDA and CDR2 is SQIVND in the germline V gene (reference sequence). As DNA, the CDR3 is TGTGCCAGTAGCGGGGGGCGCAATCAGCCCCAGCATTTT. Amino acid sequence: CASSGGRNQPQHF.

This chain links TRBV6-6 with TRBJ2-7, with 7 nucleotides matching TRBD1. Germline loops: CDR1 MNHNY, CDR2 SVGAGI (reference sequence). Germline trimming cut 2 bases from V and 0 bases from J; bases unmatched to any gene: 4. The CDR3 length is 15 residues. The CDR3 DNA sequence: TGTGCCAGCAGTTACCCGACAGGGTCCTCCTACGAGCAGTACTTC. Amino acid sequence: CASSYPTGSSYEQYF.

J is TRBJ1-3 and V is TRBV14, with 8 bases matching TRBD1. CDR3 length: 15 residues. The V gene end was trimmed by 5 bases and the J gene end by 0 bases; junction bases not matched to a gene: 3. Germline-derived CDR1 and CDR2 are SGHDN and FVKESK. This CDR3 is CASSNRGSSGNTIYF. For the CDR3, the DNA is TGTGCCAGCAGCAACAGGGGGAGCTCTGGAAACACCATATATTTT.